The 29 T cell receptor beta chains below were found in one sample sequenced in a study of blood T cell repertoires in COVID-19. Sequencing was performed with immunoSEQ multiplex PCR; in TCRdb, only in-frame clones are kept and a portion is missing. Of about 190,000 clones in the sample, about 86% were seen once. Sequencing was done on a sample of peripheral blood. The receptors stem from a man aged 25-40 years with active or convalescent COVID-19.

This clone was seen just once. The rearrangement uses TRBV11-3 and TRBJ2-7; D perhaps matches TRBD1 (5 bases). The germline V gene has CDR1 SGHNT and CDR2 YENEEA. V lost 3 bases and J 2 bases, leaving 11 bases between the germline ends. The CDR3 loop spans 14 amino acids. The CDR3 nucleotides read TGTGCCAGCAGCTTGACAGCCCTTGCCTACGAGCAGTACTTC. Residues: CASSLTALAYEQYF.

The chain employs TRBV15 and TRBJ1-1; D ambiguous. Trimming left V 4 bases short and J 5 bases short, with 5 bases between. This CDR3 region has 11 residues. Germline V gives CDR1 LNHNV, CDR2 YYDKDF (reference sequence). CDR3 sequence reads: CATSTGTEAFF. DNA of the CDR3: TGTGCCACCAGCACCGGTACTGAAGCTTTCTTT.

The CDR3 is CASYRGLMTEAFF. CDR3 sequence (DNA): TGTGCCAGCTACAGGGGGCTTATGACTGAAGCTTTCTTT. This sequence joins TRBV6-5 and TRBJ1-1, with 9 bases lining up with TRBD1. Germline loops: CDR1 MNHEY, CDR2 SVGAGI. The CDR3 runs to 13 residues. The trim removed 8 bases at V and 5 bases at J, leaving 6 bases unmatched.

The CDR3 DNA is TGTGCCAGCAGAAACAGGTTCGGAAACACCATATATTTT. It translates to CASRNRFGNTIYF. This chain joins TRBV5-6 and TRBJ1-3, with TRBD1 as a possible D gene (5 bases). The V end was cut by 5 bases, the J end by 4 bases, with 10 bases between. The germline V gene encodes CDR1 SGHDT and CDR2 YYEEEE. This CDR3 region has 13 residues.

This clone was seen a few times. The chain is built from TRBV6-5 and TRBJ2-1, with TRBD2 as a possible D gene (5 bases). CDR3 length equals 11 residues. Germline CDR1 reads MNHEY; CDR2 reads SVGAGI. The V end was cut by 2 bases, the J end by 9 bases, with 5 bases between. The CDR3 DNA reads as TGTGCCAGCAGTTACCTAGCTGAGCAGTTCTTC. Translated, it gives CASSYLAEQFF.

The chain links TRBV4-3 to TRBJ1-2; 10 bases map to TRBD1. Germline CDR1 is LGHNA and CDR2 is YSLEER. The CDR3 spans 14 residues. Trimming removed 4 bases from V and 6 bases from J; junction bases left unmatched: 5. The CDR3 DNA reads TGCGCCAGCAGCCGACAGGGGGCATCTCATGGCTACACCTTC. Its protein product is CASSRQGASHGYTF.

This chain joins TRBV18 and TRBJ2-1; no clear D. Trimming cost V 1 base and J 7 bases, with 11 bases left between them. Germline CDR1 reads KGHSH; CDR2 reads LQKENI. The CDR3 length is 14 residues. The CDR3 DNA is TGTGCCAGCTCACCACAACGGAACGGGAATGAGCAGTTCTTC. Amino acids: CASSPQRNGNEQFF.

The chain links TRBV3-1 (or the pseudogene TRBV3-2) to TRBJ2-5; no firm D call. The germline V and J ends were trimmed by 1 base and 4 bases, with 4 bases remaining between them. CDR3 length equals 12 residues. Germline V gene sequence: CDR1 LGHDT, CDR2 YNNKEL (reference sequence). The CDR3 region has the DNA TGTGCCAGCAGCCAAGTCCGAGAGACCCAGTACTTC. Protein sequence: CASSQVRETQYF.

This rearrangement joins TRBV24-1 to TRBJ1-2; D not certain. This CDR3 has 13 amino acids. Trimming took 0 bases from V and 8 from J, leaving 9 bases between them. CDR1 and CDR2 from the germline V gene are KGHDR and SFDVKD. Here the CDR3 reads CATSDLNIPGYTF. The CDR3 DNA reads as TGTGCCACCAGTGATTTGAACATCCCCGGCTACACCTTC.

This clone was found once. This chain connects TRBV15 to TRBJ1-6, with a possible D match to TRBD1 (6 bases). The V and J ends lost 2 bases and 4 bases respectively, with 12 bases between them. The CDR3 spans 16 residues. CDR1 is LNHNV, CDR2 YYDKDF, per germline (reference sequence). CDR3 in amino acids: CATSRRQDNYNSPLHF. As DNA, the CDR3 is TGTGCCACCAGCAGAAGACAGGATAATTATAATTCACCCCTCCACTTT. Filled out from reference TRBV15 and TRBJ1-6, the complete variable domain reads DAMVIQNPRYQVTQFGKPVTLSCSQTLNHNVMYWYQQKSSQAPKLLFHYYDKDFNNEADTPDNFQSRRPNTSFCFLDIRSPGLGDTAMYLCATSRRQDNYNSPLHFGNGTRLTVT.

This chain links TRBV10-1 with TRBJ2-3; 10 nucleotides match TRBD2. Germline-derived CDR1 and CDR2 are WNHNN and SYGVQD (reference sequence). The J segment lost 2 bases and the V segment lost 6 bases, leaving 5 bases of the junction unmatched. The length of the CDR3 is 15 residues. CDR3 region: CASSDGLAVTDTQYF. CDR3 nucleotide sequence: TGCGCCAGCAGCGATGGACTAGCGGTCACAGATACGCAGTATTTT.

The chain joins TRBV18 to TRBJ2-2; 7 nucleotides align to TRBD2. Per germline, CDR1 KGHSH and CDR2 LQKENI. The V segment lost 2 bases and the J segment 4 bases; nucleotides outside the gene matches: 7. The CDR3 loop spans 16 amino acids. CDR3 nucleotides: TGTGCCAGCTCACCAATTTTTGCTAGCGGCACCGGGGAGCTGTTTTTT. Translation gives CASSPIFASGTGELFF.

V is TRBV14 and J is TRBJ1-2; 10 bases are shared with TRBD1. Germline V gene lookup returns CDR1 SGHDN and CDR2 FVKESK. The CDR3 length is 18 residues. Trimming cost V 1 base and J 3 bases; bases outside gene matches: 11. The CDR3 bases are TGTGCCAGCAGCCAAGTTATCCGACAGGGGGCGAGGTACTATGGCTACACCTTC. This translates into CASSQVIRQGARYYGYTF.

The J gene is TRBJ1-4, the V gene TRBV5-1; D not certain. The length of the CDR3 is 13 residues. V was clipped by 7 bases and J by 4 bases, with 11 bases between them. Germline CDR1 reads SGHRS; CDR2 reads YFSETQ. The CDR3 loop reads CASEDGLNEKLFF. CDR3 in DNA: TGCGCCAGCGAGGACGGACTTAATGAAAAACTGTTTTTT.

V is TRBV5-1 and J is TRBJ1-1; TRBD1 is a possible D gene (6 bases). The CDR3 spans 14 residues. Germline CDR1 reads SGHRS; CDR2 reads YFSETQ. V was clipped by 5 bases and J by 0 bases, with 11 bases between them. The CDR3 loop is CASSMRGMNTEAFF. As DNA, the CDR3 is TGCGCCAGCAGTATGAGGGGGATGAACACTGAAGCTTTCTTT.

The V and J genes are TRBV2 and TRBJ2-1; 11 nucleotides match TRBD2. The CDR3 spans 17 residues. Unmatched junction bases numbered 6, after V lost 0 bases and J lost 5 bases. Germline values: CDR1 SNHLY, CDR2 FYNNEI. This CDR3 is CASSEAVLAGGHNEQFF. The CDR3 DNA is TGTGCCAGCAGTGAAGCAGTCCTAGCGGGGGGCCACAATGAGCAGTTCTTC.

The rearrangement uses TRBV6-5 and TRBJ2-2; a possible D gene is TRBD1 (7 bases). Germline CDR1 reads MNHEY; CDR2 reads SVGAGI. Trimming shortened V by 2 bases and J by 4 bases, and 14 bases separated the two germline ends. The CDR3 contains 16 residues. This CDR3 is CASSYTTGEATGELFF. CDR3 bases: TGTGCCAGCAGTTACACAACAGGGGAGGCCACCGGGGAGCTGTTTTTT.

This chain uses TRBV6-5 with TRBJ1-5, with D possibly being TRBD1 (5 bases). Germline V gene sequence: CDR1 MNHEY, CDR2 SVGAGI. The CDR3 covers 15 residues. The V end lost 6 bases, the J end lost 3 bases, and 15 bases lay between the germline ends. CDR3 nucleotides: TGTGCCAGCAGGGAGGGACCGCAATACAATCAGCCCCAGCATTTT. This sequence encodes CASREGPQYNQPQHF.

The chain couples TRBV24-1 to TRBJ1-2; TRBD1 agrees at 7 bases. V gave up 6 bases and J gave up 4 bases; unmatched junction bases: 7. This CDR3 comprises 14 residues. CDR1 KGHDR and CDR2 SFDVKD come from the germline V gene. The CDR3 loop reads CATSPQGVFYGYTF. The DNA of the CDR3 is TGTGCCACCAGTCCTCAGGGGGTTTTCTATGGCTACACCTTC.

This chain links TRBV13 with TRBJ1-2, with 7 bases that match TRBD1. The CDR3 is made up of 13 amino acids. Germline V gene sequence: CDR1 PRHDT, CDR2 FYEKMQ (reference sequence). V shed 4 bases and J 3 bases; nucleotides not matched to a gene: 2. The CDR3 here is CASSSTGDYGYTF. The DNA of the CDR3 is TGTGCCAGCAGCTCAACAGGGGACTATGGCTACACCTTC.

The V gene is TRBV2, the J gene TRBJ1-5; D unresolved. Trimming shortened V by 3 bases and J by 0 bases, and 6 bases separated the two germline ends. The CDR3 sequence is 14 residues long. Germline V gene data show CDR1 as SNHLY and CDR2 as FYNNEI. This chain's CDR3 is CASSDQNSNQPQHF. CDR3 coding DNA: TGTGCCAGCAGTGATCAAAATAGCAATCAGCCCCAGCATTTT.

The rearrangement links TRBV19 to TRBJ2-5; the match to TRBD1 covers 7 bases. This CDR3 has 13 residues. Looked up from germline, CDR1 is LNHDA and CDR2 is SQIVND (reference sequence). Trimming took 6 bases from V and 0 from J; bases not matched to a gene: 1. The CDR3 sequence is CASRGTDQETQYF. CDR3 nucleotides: TGTGCCAGTAGGGGGACAGACCAAGAGACCCAGTACTTC.

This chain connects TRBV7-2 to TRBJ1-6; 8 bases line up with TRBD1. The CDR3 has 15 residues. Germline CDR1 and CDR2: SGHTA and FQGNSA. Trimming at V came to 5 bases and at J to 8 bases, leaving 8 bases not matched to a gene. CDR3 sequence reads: CASSPTQGAHSPLHF. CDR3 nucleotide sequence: TGTGCCAGCAGCCCTACCCAGGGGGCGCATTCACCCCTCCACTTT.

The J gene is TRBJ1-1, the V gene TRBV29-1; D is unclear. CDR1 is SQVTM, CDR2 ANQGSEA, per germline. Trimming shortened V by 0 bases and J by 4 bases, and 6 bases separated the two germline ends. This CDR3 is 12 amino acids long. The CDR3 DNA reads TGCAGCGTTGAAGACACTTTCACTGAAGCTTTCTTT. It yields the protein CSVEDTFTEAFF.

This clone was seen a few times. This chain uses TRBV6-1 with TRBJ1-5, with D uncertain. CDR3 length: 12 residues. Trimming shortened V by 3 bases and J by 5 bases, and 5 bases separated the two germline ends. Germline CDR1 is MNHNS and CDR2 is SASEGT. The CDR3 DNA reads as TGTGCCAGCAGTGAGAGGGATCAGCCCCAGCATTTT. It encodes CASSERDQPQHF.

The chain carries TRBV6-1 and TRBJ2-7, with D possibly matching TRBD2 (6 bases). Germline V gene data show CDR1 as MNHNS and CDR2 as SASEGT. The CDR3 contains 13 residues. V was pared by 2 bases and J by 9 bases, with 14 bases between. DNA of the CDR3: TGTGCCAGCAGTGAATCAGGACTACCCACGCAGTACGTC. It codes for CASSESGLPTQYV.

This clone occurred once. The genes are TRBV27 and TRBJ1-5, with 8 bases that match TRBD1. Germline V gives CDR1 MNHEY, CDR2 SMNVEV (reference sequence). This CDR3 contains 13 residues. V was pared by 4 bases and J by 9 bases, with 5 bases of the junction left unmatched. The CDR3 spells CASSSRQGPPQHF. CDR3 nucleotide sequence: TGTGCCAGCAGTTCAAGACAGGGGCCGCCCCAGCATTTT.

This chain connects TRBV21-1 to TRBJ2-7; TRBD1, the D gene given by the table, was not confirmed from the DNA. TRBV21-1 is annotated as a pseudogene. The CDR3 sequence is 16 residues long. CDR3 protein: CASRESYRAKGDEQYV. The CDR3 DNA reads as TGTGCCAGCAGAGAAAGCTACAGGGCTAAAGGGGACGAGCAGTACGTC.

The CDR3 loop reads CASSSGQGDTGELFF. As DNA, the CDR3 is TGTGCCAGCAGCTCAGGACAGGGCGACACCGGGGAGCTGTTTTTT. The J gene is TRBJ2-2, the V gene TRBV11-2, with 8 bases matching TRBD1. V dropped 4 bases and J dropped 3; count of bases not matched to a gene: 4. The CDR3 spans 15 residues. CDR1 is SGHAT and CDR2 is FQNNGV in the germline V gene. The full variable domain, with the rest looked up from reference TRBV11-2 and TRBJ2-2, is EAGVAQSPRYKIIEKRQSVAFWCNPISGHATLYWYQQILGQGPKLLIQFQNNGVVDDSQLPKDRFSAERLKGVDSTLKIQPAKLEDSAVYLCASSSGQGDTGELFFGEGSRLTVL.